The 11 T cell receptor beta chains below come from one sample, sequenced in a study of T cell responses to AZD1222 COVID-19 vaccine. Method: immunoSEQ multiplex PCR; TCRdb's copy keeps in-frame clones and lacks some. Altogether about 140,000 clones are present, around nine tenths being singletons, with the ten largest covering over 3%. The sequenced sample was peripheral blood, obtained on day 0 of AZD1222 vaccination. All receptors come from an adult in good health.

The chain employs TRBV5-5 and TRBJ2-7; tentatively, D is TRBD2 (7 bases). CDR1 is SGHKS, CDR2 YYEKEE, per germline (reference sequence). V lost 1 base and J 3 bases, leaving 14 bases between the germline ends. CDR3 length: 15 residues. CDR3 bases: TGTGCCAGCAGCTTGATTCGGGGGGCGATCTACGAGCAGTACTTC. This sequence encodes CASSLIRGAIYEQYF.

This chain connects TRBV11-2 to TRBJ1-1; 7 bases fit TRBD1. The CDR3 totals 15 residues. CDR1 is SGHAT, CDR2 FQNNGV, per germline. With V trimmed by 3 bases and J by 4 bases, 8 bases remained unmatched. CDR3 residues: CASSFLDRASTEAFF. CDR3 DNA sequence: TGTGCCAGCAGCTTCCTTGACAGGGCCAGCACTGAAGCTTTCTTT.

The chain recombines TRBV19 with TRBJ2-3; D gene ambiguous. The CDR3 contains 11 residues. The V end was cut by 1 base, the J end by 7 bases, with 3 bases between. Germline lookup yields CDR1 LNHDA and CDR2 SQIVND (reference sequence). This CDR3 reads CASSIANTQYF. The CDR3 DNA is TGTGCCAGTAGTATAGCCAATACGCAGTATTTT. The full variable domain, in which reference TRBV19 and TRBJ2-3 provide the parts outside the CDR3, is DGGITQSPKYLFRKEGQNVTLSCEQNLNHDAMYWYRQDPGQGLRLIYYSQIVNDFQKGDIAEGYSVSREKKESFPLTVTSAQKNPTAFYLCASSIANTQYFGPGTRLTVL.

The CDR3 sequence is CASSLGRLYNEQFF. CDR3 coding DNA: TGTGCCAGCAGCTTAGGAAGGCTCTACAATGAGCAGTTCTTC. The chain is built from TRBV7-2 and TRBJ2-1; D remains ambiguous. CDR3 length equals 14 residues. The germline V gene encodes CDR1 SGHTA and CDR2 FQGNSA. The germline V and J ends were trimmed by 1 base and 3 bases, with 7 bases remaining between them.

V and J are TRBV5-1 and TRBJ2-6; D is uncertain. V lost 5 bases and J 2 bases, leaving 11 bases between the germline ends. Germline assignment: CDR1 SGHRS and CDR2 YFSETQ. The CDR3 runs 15 residues. CDR3 nucleotide sequence: TGCGCCAGCAGTACGACCGTAACTGGGGCCAACGTCCTGACTTTC. Protein product: CASSTTVTGANVLTF.

The rearrangement joins TRBV24-1 to TRBJ1-5, with a tentative D call TRBD1 (6 bases). V lost 5 bases, J lost 7 bases, and 11 bases lay in between. Looked up from germline, CDR1 is KGHDR and CDR2 is SFDVKD. This CDR3 has 13 residues. CDR3 coding DNA: TGTGCCACCAGTGGGGGGGCAAGGCAGCCCCAGCATTTT. This translates into CATSGGARQPQHF.

This chain links TRBV5-1 with TRBJ2-7; 9 nucleotides agree with TRBD2. Germline V gene sequence: CDR1 SGHRS, CDR2 YFSETQ. V lost 1 base to trimming and J lost 1 base; unmatched junction nucleotides: 3. This CDR3 has 15 residues. The DNA of the CDR3 is TGCGCCAGCAGCTTGCTTAGCGGGAGATCCTACGAGCAGTACTTC. This translates into CASSLLSGRSYEQYF. The full variable domain, completed using reference TRBV5-1 and TRBJ2-7, is KAGVTQTPRYLIKTRGQQVTLSCSPISGHRSVSWYQQTPGQGLQFLFEYFSETQRNKGNFPGRFSGRQFSNSRSEMNVSTLELGDSALYLCASSLLSGRSYEQYFGPGTRLTVT.

V gene TRBV7-8 combines with J gene TRBJ1-4, with D maybe TRBD1 (5 bases). Trimming took 4 bases from V and 2 from J, leaving 14 bases between them. The length of the CDR3 is 16 residues. Germline lookup yields CDR1 SGHVS and CDR2 FQNEAQ. CDR3 amino acids: CASSSRGHGTNEKLFF. CDR3 DNA sequence: TGTGCCAGCAGCTCCCGGGGCCATGGGACTAATGAAAAACTGTTTTTT.

The J gene is TRBJ2-7, the V gene TRBV5-4; D gene uncertain. Germline lookup yields CDR1 SGHNT and CDR2 YYREEE (reference sequence). The CDR3 is 14 residues long. Trimming cost V 0 bases and J 0 bases, with 7 bases left between them. The CDR3 nucleotides are TGTGCCAGCAGCTTGGCCGATCCCTCCTACGAGCAGTACTTC. Its protein product is CASSLADPSYEQYF.

The gene calls are TRBV9 and TRBJ1-2; no clear D. V lost 0 bases and J 8 bases, leaving 8 bases between the germline ends. The CDR3 is made up of 12 amino acids. The germline V gene has CDR1 SGDLS and CDR2 YYNGEE. DNA of the CDR3: TGTGCCAGCAGCGTAGGGGGAAACGGCTACACCTTC. Its translation is CASSVGGNGYTF.

The chain joins TRBV4-3 to TRBJ1-2; 7 bases align to TRBD1. With V trimmed by 0 bases and J by 5 bases, 3 bases remained unmatched. The germline V gene encodes CDR1 LGHNA and CDR2 YSLEER. This CDR3 spans 14 amino acids. CDR3 DNA: TGCGCCAGCAGCCAAGACAGGGGGGTATATGGCTACACCTTC. This gives the protein CASSQDRGVYGYTF.